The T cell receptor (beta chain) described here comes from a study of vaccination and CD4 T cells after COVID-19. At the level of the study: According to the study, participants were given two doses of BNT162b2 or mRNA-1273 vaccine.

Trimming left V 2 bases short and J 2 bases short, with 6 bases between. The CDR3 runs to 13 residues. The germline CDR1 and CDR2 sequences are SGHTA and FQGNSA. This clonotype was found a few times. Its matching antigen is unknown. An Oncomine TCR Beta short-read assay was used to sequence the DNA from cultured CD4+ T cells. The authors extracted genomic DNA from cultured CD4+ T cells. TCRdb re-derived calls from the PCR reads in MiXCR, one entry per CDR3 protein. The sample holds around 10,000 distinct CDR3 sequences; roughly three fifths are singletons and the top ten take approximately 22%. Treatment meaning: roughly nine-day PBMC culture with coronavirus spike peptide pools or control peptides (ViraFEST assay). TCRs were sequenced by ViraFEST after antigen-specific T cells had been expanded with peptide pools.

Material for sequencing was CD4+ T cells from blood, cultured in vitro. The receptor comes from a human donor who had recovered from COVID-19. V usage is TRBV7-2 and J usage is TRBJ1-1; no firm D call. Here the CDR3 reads CASSLKANTEAFF. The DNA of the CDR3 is TGTGCCAGCAGCTTAAAAGCCAACACTGAAGCTTTCTTT.